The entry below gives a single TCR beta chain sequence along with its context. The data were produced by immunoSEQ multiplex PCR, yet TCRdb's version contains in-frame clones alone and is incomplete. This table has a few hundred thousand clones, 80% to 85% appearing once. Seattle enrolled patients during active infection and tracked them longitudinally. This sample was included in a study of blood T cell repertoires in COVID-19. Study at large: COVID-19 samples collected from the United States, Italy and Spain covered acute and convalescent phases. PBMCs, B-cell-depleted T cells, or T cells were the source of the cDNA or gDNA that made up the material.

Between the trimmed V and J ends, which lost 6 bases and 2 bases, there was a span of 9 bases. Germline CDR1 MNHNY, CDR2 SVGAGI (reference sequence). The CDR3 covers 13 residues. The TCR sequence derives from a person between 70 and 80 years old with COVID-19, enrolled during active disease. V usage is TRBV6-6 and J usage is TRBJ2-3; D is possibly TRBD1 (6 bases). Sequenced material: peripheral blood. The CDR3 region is CASRDRLTDTQYF. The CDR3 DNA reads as TGTGCCAGCAGAGACAGGCTCACAGATACGCAGTATTTT.